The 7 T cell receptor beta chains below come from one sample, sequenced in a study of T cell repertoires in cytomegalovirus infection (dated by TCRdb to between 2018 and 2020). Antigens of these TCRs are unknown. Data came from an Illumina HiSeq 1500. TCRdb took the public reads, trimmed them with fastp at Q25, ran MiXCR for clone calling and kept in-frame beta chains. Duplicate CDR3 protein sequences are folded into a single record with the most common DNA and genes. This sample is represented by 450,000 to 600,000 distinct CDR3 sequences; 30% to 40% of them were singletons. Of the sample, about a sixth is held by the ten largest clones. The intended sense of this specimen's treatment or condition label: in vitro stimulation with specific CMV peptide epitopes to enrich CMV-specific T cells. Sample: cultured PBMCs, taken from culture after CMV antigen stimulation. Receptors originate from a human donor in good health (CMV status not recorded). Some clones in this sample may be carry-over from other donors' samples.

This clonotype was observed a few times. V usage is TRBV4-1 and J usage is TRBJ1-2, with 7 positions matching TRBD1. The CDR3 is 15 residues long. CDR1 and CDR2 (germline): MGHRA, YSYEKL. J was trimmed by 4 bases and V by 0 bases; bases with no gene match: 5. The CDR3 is CASSQDPQGFYGYTF. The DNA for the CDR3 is TGCGCCAGCAGCCAAGACCCACAGGGGTTCTATGGCTACACCTTC.

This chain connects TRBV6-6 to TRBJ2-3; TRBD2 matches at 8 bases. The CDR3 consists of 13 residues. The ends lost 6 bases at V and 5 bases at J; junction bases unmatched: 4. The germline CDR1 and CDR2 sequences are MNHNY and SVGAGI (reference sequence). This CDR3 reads CASSQAGVDTQYF. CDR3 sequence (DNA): TGTGCCAGCAGCCAAGCGGGAGTAGATACGCAGTATTTT.

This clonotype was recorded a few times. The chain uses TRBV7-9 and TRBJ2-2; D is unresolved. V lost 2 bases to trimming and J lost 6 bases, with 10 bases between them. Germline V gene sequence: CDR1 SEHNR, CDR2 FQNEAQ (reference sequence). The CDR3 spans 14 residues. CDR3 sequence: CASSLLGAAGELFF. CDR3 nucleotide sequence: TGTGCCAGCAGCTTACTAGGAGCAGCCGGGGAGCTGTTTTTT.

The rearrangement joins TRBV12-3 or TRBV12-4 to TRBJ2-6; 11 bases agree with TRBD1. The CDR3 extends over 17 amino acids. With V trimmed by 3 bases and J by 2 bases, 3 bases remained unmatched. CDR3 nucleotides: TGTGCCAGCAGTTTTTGGACAGGGGGCACTGGGGCCAACGTCCTGACTTTC. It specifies CASSFWTGGTGANVLTF.

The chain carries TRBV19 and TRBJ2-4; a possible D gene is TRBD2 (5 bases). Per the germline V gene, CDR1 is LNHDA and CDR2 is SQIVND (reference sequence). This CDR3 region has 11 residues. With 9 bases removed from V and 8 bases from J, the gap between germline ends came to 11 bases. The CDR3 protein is CASGIGDIQYF. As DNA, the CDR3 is TGTGCCAGCGGGATCGGGGACATTCAGTACTTC.

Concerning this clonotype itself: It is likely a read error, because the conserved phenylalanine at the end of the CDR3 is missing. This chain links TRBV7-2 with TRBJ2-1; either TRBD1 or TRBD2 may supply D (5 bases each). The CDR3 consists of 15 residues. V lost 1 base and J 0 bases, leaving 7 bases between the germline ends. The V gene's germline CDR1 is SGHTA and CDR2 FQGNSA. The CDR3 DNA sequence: TGTGCCAGCAGCTTAGAGAGGGGCTCCTACAATGAGCAGTTCCTC. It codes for CASSLERGSYNEQFL.

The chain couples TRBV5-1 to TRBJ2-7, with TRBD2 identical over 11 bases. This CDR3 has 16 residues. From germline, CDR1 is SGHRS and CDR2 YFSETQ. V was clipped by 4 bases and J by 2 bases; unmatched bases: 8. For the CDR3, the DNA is TGCGCCAGCAGCCCCTGGACTAGCGGGCGAACCTACGAGCAGTACTTC. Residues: CASSPWTSGRTYEQYF.